The rows below give T cell receptor beta chains drawn from one sample of a study of cytomegalovirus exposure and HLA in healthy donors. Profiling relied on immunoSEQ multiplex PCR, and the TCRdb table lists in-frame clones only, not all of them. This repertoire shows around 67,000 clones, more than 75% found once; its top ten account for roughly 8%. The sample consisted of PBMCs. The receptors come from a man aged 18 to 29 in good health and CMV-seropositive. CDR3s include the opening cysteine and the closing phenylalanine or tryptophan. A D gene is named only where the DNA matches it firmly. Part of the rows lack a size; the others show once, few, many or a class for expanded clones.

>.|TRBJ2-7|TRBD1|TRBV10-3
CAIRGTGADGEQYF
TGTGCCATCAGGGGGACAGGGGCCGATGGCGAGCAGTACTTC
>.|TRBJ2-7|.|TRBV15
CATSRDIVHEQYF
TGTGCCACCAGCCGGGACATCGTCCACGAGCAGTACTTC
>.|TRBJ2-6|.|TRBV5-1
CASSLTSGGANVLTF
TGCGCCAGCAGCTTGACGTCGGGAGGGGCCAACGTCCTGACTTTC
>.|TRBJ2-6|.|TRBV30
CAWRASVSGANVLTF
TGTGCCTGGAGGGCTAGCGTCTCTGGGGCCAACGTCCTGACTTTC
>.|TRBJ1-1|TRBD1|TRBV7-9
CASSLGATGVTEAFF
TGTGCCAGCAGCTTAGGTGCGACAGGGGTCACTGAAGCTTTCTTT
>.|TRBJ2-7|.|TRBV10-1
CASSEFLTGNEQYF
TGCGCCAGCAGTGAGTTCCTAACAGGGAACGAGCAGTACTTC
>.|TRBJ1-1|.|TRBV9
CASSVGPLYEAFF
TGTGCCAGCAGCGTAGGCCCCCTATACGAAGCTTTCTTT
>.|TRBJ1-2|TRBD1|TRBV30
CAWSAPGTGVDGYTF
TGTGCCTGGAGTGCTCCCGGGACAGGGGTTGATGGCTACACCTTC
>.|TRBJ1-4|TRBD1|TRBV28
CASSGDREVTNEKLFF
TGTGCCAGCAGCGGGGACAGGGAAGTCACTAATGAAAAACTGTTTTTT
>.|TRBJ2-2|.|TRBV2
CASRHKIGVAGELFF
TGTGCCAGCAGACACAAGATAGGGGTGGCCGGGGAGCTGTTTTTT
>.|TRBJ2-1|TRBD1|TRBV4-1
CASSQDWFRDRGRHEQFF
TGCGCCAGCAGCCAAGATTGGTTCCGGGACAGGGGGCGCCATGAGCAGTTCTTC
>.|TRBJ1-6|.|TRBV30
CAWSTKAAGPLHF
TGTGCCTGGAGTACAAAGGCAGCAGGACCCCTCCACTTT
>.|TRBJ1-5|.|TRBV6-5
CASSYSIGNQPQHF
TGTGCCAGCAGTTACTCGATAGGCAATCAGCCCCAGCATTTT
>.|TRBJ1-1|.|TRBV6-1
CASSEGQREAFF
TGTGCCAGCAGTGAAGGACAGCGTGAAGCTTTCTTT
>once|TRBJ1-5|TRBD1|TRBV4-1
CASSQEGGQGIDQPQHF
TGCGCCAGCAGCCAAGAAGGGGGACAGGGAATCGATCAGCCCCAGCATTTT
>.|TRBJ1-1|TRBD1|TRBV25-1
CASSDRTGGNTEAFF
TGTGCCAGCAGTGATAGGACAGGTGGAAACACTGAAGCTTTCTTT
>.|TRBJ1-5|.|TRBV27
CASSFGGGQPQHF
TGTGCCAGCAGTTTCGGGGGTGGTCAGCCCCAGCATTTT
>few|TRBJ2-3|TRBD1|TRBV5-1
CASSSPGQSTDTQYF
TGCGCCAGCAGCTCTCCGGGACAGAGCACAGATACGCAGTATTTT
>few|TRBJ1-5|.|TRBV6-5
CASSYSGYGGQPQHF
TGTGCCAGCAGTTATTCTGGGTACGGCGGGCAGCCCCAGCATTTT
>.|TRBJ1-1|.|TRBV7-8
CASSLAGGDETGDGEAFF
TGTGCCAGCAGCTTAGCAGGGGGGGACGAGACAGGTGACGGGGAAGCTTTCTTT
>once|TRBJ2-7|TRBD1|TRBV2
CASSYEGALGSYEQYF
TGTGCCAGCAGTTATGAGGGGGCGCTGGGCTCCTACGAGCAGTACTTC
>once|TRBJ2-5|TRBD1|TRBV28
CASRAGQGEETQYF
TGTGCCAGCAGGGCGGGACAGGGCGAAGAGACCCAGTACTTC
>.|TRBJ1-1|.|TRBV6-5
CASSYGSQGNTEAFF
TGTGCCAGCAGTTACGGGTCGCAGGGGAACACTGAAGCTTTCTTT
>.|TRBJ1-5|TRBD1|TRBV7-9
CASSFSPGTVNQPQHF
TGTGCCAGCAGCTTCTCCCCCGGGACAGTTAATCAGCCCCAGCATTTT
>.|TRBJ1-5|TRBD1|TRBV7-2
CASSLPGKRGPYSNQPQHF
TGTGCTTCAAGCCTACCGGGGAAAAGGGGGCCTTATAGCAATCAGCCCCAGCATTTT
>.|TRBJ2-3|TRBD2|TRBV9
CASGLAGDTQYF
TGTGCCAGCGGCCTAGCGGGAGATACGCAGTATTTT
>.|TRBJ2-7|TRBD2|TRBV4-1
CASSQVEAGAYEQYF
TGCGCCAGCAGCCAAGTAGAAGCGGGGGCCTACGAGCAGTACTTC
>.|TRBJ1-1|.|TRBV6-5
CASSYQFRVHTEAFF
TGTGCCAGCAGTTACCAATTCAGGGTTCACACTGAAGCTTTCTTT
>.|TRBJ2-1|TRBD2|TRBV5-1
CASSPGLAGGPSEQFF
TGCGCCAGCAGCCCGGGACTAGCGGGAGGGCCTAGTGAGCAGTTCTTC
>few|TRBJ2-7|TRBD1|TRBV9
CASSQGTGLAYEQYF
TGTGCCAGCAGTCAGGGGACAGGGCTCGCCTACGAGCAGTACTTC
>.|TRBJ1-1|.|TRBV18
CASSPPRALNTEAFF
TGTGCCAGCTCACCACCGCGGGCACTAAACACTGAAGCTTTCTTT
>once|TRBJ2-5|.|TRBV4-2
CASSQDWSGGETQYF
TGTGCCAGCAGCCAAGATTGGAGTGGGGGGGAGACCCAGTACTTC
>.|TRBJ1-3|.|TRBV6-1
CASTPMGTSGNTIYF
TGTGCCAGCACTCCTATGGGGACTTCTGGAAACACCATATATTTT
>.|TRBJ1-5|.|TRBV4-1
CASSQDSNQPQHF
TGCGCCAGCAGCCAAGATTCGAATCAGCCCCAGCATTTT
>.|TRBJ1-6|.|TRBV6-5
CASSSTGLDSPLHF
TGTGCCAGCAGTTCGACAGGCCTCGATTCACCCCTCCACTTT
>.|TRBJ1-2|.|TRBV4-1
CASSPGSEANYGYTF
TGCGCCAGCAGCCCCGGGTCGGAAGCTAACTATGGCTACACCTTC
>.|TRBJ1-1|.|TRBV29-1
CSGTSGLGTEAFF
TGCAGCGGGACCTCGGGGTTGGGGACTGAAGCTTTCTTT
>.|TRBJ2-7|.|TRBV7-8
CASSLVWWGAGEQYF
TGTGCCAGCAGCCTCGTCTGGTGGGGAGCGGGCGAGCAGTACTTC
>.|TRBJ2-7|.|TRBV6-1
CASSGGGTSSYEQYF
TGTGCCAGCAGTGGCGGAGGGACGAGCTCCTACGAGCAGTACTTC
>.|TRBJ1-3|.|TRBV30
CAWSTRGTSGNTIYF
TGTGCCTGGAGCACCCGAGGGACTTCGGGAAACACCATATATTTT